This passage covers 14 T cell receptor beta chains from one sample sequenced in a study of T cell responses to AZD1222 COVID-19 vaccine. Sequenced by immunoSEQ multiplex PCR; TCRdb stores in-frame clones only, minus some. Its table records about 140,000 clones. Sequenced: peripheral blood. The receptors come from an adult in good health.

The chain employs TRBV5-4 and TRBJ1-4; TRBD1 matches 7 bases. The V gene's germline CDR1 is SGHNT and CDR2 YYREEE (reference sequence). Trimming at V came to 4 bases and at J to 7 bases, leaving 10 bases not matched to a gene. This CDR3 region has 15 residues. This chain's CDR3 is CASSRNRGEGEKLFF. CDR3 nucleotides: TGTGCCAGCAGCCGGAACAGGGGCGAAGGTGAAAAACTGTTTTTT. The full variable domain, with the rest looked up from reference TRBV5-4 and TRBJ1-4, is ETGVTQSPTHLIKTRGQQVTLRCSSQSGHNTVSWYQQALGQGPQFIFQYYREEENGRGNFPPRFSGLQFPNYSSELNVNALELDDSALYLCASSRNRGEGEKLFFGSGTQLSVL.

The genes are TRBV4-1 and TRBJ1-1; D uncertain. Trimming removed 2 bases from V and 5 bases from J, with 12 bases in between. The CDR3 is made up of 14 amino acids. The germline CDR1 and CDR2 sequences are MGHRA and YSYEKL. CDR3 sequence (DNA): TGCGCCAGCAGCCAAATGGGTTCTAAGACTGAAGCTTTCTTT. This sequence encodes CASSQMGSKTEAFF.

This chain connects TRBV11-2 to TRBJ2-3; 11 bases are a match to TRBD2. Trimming removed 3 bases from V and 4 bases from J; junction bases left unmatched: 3. Germline V gene data show CDR1 as SGHAT and CDR2 as FQNNGV. The CDR3 runs 15 residues. CDR3 coding DNA: TGTGCCAGCAGCTTGCTAGCGGGGGGCCCAGATACGCAGTATTTT. Protein sequence: CASSLLAGGPDTQYF.

The chain couples TRBV3-1 (or the pseudogene TRBV3-2) to TRBJ1-1; D is unresolved. The CDR3 sequence is 11 residues long. Germline CDR1 reads LGHDT; CDR2 reads YNNKEL (reference sequence). The V end was cut by 0 bases, the J end by 7 bases, with 3 bases between. The CDR3 protein is CASSQDREAFF. CDR3 coding DNA: TGTGCCAGCAGCCAAGATCGTGAAGCTTTCTTT.

The chain combines TRBV18 with TRBJ2-3; D is ambiguous. Trimming pared 2 bases from V and 8 bases from J, leaving 11 bases between. CDR3 length equals 13 residues. Germline CDR1 reads KGHSH; CDR2 reads LQKENI. For the CDR3, the DNA is TGTGCCAGCTCACCAGTAAGTGAAGGTACGCAGTATTTT. Translation: CASSPVSEGTQYF.

This rearrangement joins TRBV30 to TRBJ2-2, with D tentatively TRBD2 (6 bases). Germline loops: CDR1 GTSNPN, CDR2 SVGIG (reference sequence). The length of the CDR3 is 15 residues. Trimming removed 2 bases from V and 0 bases from J, with 10 bases in between. The CDR3 reads CAWSLSGPNTGELFF. DNA for the CDR3: TGTGCCTGGAGTCTGAGCGGGCCGAACACCGGGGAGCTGTTTTTT.

The genes are TRBV2 and TRBJ1-2; D remains unclear. V shed 3 bases and J shed 4 bases, with 6 bases lying between them. The CDR3 spans 12 residues. CDR1 is SNHLY and CDR2 is FYNNEI in the germline V gene. The CDR3 here is CASSEAGYGYTF. CDR3 bases: TGTGCCAGCAGTGAGGCCGGCTATGGCTACACCTTC.

J is TRBJ2-2 and V is TRBV6-1; D remains unclear. Germline V gene sequence: CDR1 MNHNS, CDR2 SASEGT. The CDR3 is made up of 13 amino acids. V was shortened by 2 bases and J by 4 bases, with 5 bases between the two germline ends. CDR3 DNA sequence: TGTGCCAGCAGTGAAATTGGCACCGGGGAGCTGTTTTTT. Amino acid sequence: CASSEIGTGELFF.

This chain links TRBV11-3 with TRBJ1-2; D unresolved. Germline CDR1 is SGHNT and CDR2 is YENEEA. V was trimmed by 5 bases and J by 10 bases, leaving 11 bases between them. The CDR3 length is 11 residues. Written as DNA, the CDR3 is TGTGCCAGCAGCCGCGGCCGAACCTACACCTTC. Translated: CASSRGRTYTF.

A remark on this clone: This sample includes further DNA sequences coding for the same CDR3. The J gene is TRBJ1-2, the V gene TRBV30; 8 bases agree with TRBD1. Trimming cost V 1 base and J 4 bases; bases outside gene matches: 2. Per the germline V gene, CDR1 is GTSNPN and CDR2 is SVGIG (reference sequence). This CDR3 is 13 amino acids long. The CDR3 loop is CAWSADRGYGYTF. The CDR3 DNA reads TGTGCCTGGAGTGCAGACAGGGGCTATGGCTACACCTTC.

The rearrangement links TRBV4-3 to TRBJ1-2; TRBD1 might be the D (5 bases). Germline assignment: CDR1 LGHNA and CDR2 YSLEER. V dropped 2 bases and J dropped 5 bases, with 27 bases sitting between them. This CDR3 is built from 19 residues. In DNA, the CDR3 is TGCGCCAGCAGCCAAATAGGCCTGGGGCCCGAGAAGAGAACTTATGGCTACACCTTC. It specifies CASSQIGLGPEKRTYGYTF.

CDR3 nucleotides: TGTGCCAGCAGGATAAGCGGGACAGGGGCCCTTAGCAATCAGCCCCAGCATTTT. Translated: CASRISGTGALSNQPQHF. The gene calls are TRBV2 and TRBJ1-5; 10 bases map to TRBD1. The CDR3 is 18 residues long. V lost 6 bases and J lost 0; bases outside the gene matches: 11. The germline V gene has CDR1 SNHLY and CDR2 FYNNEI. Drawing the rest from reference TRBV2 and TRBJ1-5, the complete variable domain is EPEVTQTPSHQVTQMGQEVILRCVPISNHLYFYWYRQILGQKVEFLVSFYNNEISEKSEIFDDQFSVERPDGSNFTLKIRSTKLEDSAMYFCASRISGTGALSNQPQHFGDGTRLSIL.

J is TRBJ1-5 and V is TRBV7-9; a possible D gene is TRBD1 (6 bases). V dropped 2 bases and J dropped 3 bases, with 11 bases sitting between them. There are 15 residues in the CDR3. Per germline, CDR1 SEHNR and CDR2 FQNEAQ (reference sequence). The CDR3 DNA is TGTGCCAGCAGCTTAACACAGGGCCCCAATCAGCCCCAGCATTTT. Translating it yields CASSLTQGPNQPQHF.

This sequence joins TRBV11-2 and TRBJ1-2, with D uncertain. The germline V and J ends were trimmed by 5 bases and 6 bases, with 16 bases remaining between them. Germline CDR1 reads SGHAT; CDR2 reads FQNNGV. The CDR3 sequence is 14 residues long. DNA of the CDR3: TGTGCCAGCAGCGCCCGGACCGTAAGAAATGGCTACACCTTC. Translation gives CASSARTVRNGYTF.